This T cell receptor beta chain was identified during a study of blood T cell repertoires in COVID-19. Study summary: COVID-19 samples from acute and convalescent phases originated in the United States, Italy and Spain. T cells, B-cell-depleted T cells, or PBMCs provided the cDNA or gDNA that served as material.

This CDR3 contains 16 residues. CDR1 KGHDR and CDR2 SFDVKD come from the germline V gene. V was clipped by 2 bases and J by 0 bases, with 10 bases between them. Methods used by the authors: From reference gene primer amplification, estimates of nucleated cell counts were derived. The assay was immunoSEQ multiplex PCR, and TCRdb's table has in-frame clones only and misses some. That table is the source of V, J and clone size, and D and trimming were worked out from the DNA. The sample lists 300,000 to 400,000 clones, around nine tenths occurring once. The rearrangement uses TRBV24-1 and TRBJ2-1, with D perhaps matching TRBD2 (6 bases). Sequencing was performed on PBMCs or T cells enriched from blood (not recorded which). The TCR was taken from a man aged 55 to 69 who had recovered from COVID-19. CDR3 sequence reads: CATSDSRGSSYNEQFF. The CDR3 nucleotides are TGTGCCACCAGTGATTCACGGGGGAGCTCCTACAATGAGCAGTTCTTC.